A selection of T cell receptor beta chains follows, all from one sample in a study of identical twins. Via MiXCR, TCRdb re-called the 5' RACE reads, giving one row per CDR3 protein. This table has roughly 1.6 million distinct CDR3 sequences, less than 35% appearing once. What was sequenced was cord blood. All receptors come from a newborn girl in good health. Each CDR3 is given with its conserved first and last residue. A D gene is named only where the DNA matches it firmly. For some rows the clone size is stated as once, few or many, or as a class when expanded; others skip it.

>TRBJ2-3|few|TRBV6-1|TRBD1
TGTGCCAGCAGTGCCGGGACAGGGCAGGTAAATACGCAGTATTTT
CASSAGTGQVNTQYF
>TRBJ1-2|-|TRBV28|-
TGTGCCAGCAGTTTATTCGGGGGTGGGCGTATCTATGGCTACACCTTC
CASSLFGGGRIYGYTF
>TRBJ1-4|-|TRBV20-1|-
TGCAGTGCTAGAAGAAGGGATGAAAAACTGTTTTTT
CSARRRDEKLFF
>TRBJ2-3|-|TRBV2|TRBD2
TGTGCCAGCAAGCCTAGCGGGAGCACAGATACGCAGTATTTT
CASKPSGSTDTQYF
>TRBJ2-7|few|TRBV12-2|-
TGTGCAAGTCGCTTTCCCGAAAGGGACAGGGGAGTCCACGGGCAGTACTTC
CASRFPERDRGVHGQYF
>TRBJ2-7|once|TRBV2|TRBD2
TGTGCCAGCAGGCGGGAGGCTCTTTACGATGAGCAGTACTTC
CASRREALYDEQYF
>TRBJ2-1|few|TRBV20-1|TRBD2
TGCAGTGCTAGGTGGGCTAGCGGGGGGCCTTACAATGAGCAGTTCTTC
CSARWASGGPYNEQFF
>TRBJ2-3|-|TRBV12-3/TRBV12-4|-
TGTGCCAGCAGTTTAGGGGACCGGGCCCTACACCGTTCAGATACGCAGTATTTT
CASSLGDRALHRSDTQYF
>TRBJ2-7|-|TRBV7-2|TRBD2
TGTGCCAGCAGCTTAGCGGACCCTAGCGGGGGGTCCTACGAGCAGTACTTC
CASSLADPSGGSYEQYF
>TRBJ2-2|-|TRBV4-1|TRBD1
TGCGCCAGCAGCCAATTTGCGATACAGGGGGCGACCGGGGAGCTGTTTTTT
CASSQFAIQGATGELFF
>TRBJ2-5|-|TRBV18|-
TGTGCCAGCTCACAAAACACCGGCATTGGGATAGAGACCCAGTACTTC
CASSQNTGIGIETQYF
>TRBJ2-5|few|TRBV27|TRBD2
TGTGCCAGCAGTTTATTCCTAGCGGGAGGCGAGACCCAGTACTTC
CASSLFLAGGETQYF
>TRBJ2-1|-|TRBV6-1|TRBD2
TGTGCCAGCAGTGCCGTGGGACTAGCGGGATATCCATACAATGAGCAGTTCTTC
CASSAVGLAGYPYNEQFF
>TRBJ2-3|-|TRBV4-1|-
TGCGCCAGCAGCCAAGGTTACGATACGCAGTATTTT
CASSQGYDTQYF
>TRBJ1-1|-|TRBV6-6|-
TGTGCCAGCAGTTACTCGATAGGACTGATGAACACTGAAGCTTTCTTT
CASSYSIGLMNTEAFF
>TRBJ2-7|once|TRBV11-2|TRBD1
TGTGCCAGCAGCTTAGAGTCAGGGGGCTACGAGCAGTACTTC
CASSLESGGYEQYF
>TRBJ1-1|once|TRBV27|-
TGTGCCAGCATCGCTCAGAACACTGAAGCTTTCTTT
CASIAQNTEAFF
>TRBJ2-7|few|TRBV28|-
TGTGCCAGCAGTTTGGGCAGGCGCTCCTACGAGCAGTACTTC
CASSLGRRSYEQYF
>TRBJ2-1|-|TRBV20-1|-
TGCAGTGCTAGAGAGCGGGGCCACTCCTACAATGAGCAGTTCTTC
CSARERGHSYNEQFF
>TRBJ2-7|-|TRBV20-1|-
TGCAGTGCTATTGGGCTTCCCGACTACGAGCAGTACTTC
CSAIGLPDYEQYF
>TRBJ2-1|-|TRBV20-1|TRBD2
TGCAGTGCTAGTTTACTAGCGGGAGCGTTAAGCTCCTACAATGAGCAGTTCTTC
CSASLLAGALSSYNEQFF
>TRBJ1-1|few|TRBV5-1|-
TGCGCCAGCAGCTTGGACAGGGTCGGGGACACTGAAGCTTTCTTT
CASSLDRVGDTEAFF
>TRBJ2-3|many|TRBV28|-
TGTGCCAGCAGTCCCCTAGCGCTAGGGACAGATACGCAGTATTTT
CASSPLALGTDTQYF
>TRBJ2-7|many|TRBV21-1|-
TGTGCCAGGGGGGATGTGGACTACGAGCAGTACTTC
CARGDVDYEQYF
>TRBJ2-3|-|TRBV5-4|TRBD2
TGTGCCAGCAACTCGACTAGCGGACTACCCACAGATACGCAGTATTTT
CASNSTSGLPTDTQYF
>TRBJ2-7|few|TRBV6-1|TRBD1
TGTGCCAGCATGTTCGGACAGGGGGGTTACGAGCAGTACTTC
CASMFGQGGYEQYF
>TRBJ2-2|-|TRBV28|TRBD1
TGTGCCAGCAGTTTCGCCTCCGGGACAGGGGGATCCGGGGAGCTGTTTTTT
CASSFASGTGGSGELFF
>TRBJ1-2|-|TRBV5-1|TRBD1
TGCGCCAGCAGCACCCGGACAGGGTTCAACTATGGCTACACCTTC
CASSTRTGFNYGYTF
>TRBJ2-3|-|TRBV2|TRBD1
TGTGCCAGCAGTCCCCGGGACAGGGGTACTAGCACAGATACGCAGTATTTT
CASSPRDRGTSTDTQYF
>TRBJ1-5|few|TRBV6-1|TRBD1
TGTGCCAGCAGTGGCCCGACAGGGGTTCAGCCCCAGCATTTT
CASSGPTGVQPQHF
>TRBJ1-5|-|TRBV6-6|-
TGTGCCAGCAGTACGGCGGGCAATCAGCCCCAGCATTTT
CASSTAGNQPQHF
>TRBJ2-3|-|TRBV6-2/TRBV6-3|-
TGTGCCAGCAGTTACTTCGGACGGGGTGCTTTGAGCACAGATACGCAGTATTTT
CASSYFGRGALSTDTQYF
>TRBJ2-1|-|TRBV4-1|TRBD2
TGCGCCAGCAGCCAACGGACTAGCGGGACAGGGAGCTCCTACAATGAGCAGTTCTTC
CASSQRTSGTGSSYNEQFF
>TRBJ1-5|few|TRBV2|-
TGTGCCAGCCGACAGGCCTATAGCAATCAGCCCCAGCATTTT
CASRQAYSNQPQHF
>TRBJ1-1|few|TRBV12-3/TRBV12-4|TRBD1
TGTGCCAGCAGTTTAGCTAAGACAGGGGTCACTGAAGCTTTCTTT
CASSLAKTGVTEAFF
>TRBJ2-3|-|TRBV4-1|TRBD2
TGCGCCAGCAGCCAAGTTAGCGGGGGGCCGATACGCACAGATACGCAGTATTTT
CASSQVSGGPIRTDTQYF
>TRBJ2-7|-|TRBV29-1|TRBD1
TGCAGCGTTGCCCCCGGGACAGGGGGCTACGAGCAGTACTTC
CSVAPGTGGYEQYF
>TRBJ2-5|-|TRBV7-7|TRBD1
TGTGCTAGCAGCGGACAGGGGGCAGGACAGACCCAGTACTTC
CASSGQGAGQTQYF
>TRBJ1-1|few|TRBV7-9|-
TGTGCCAGCAGCTCACCTTCTGCGGGGTGGAGGGGGACTATTGAAGCTTTCTTT
CASSSPSAGWRGTIEAFF
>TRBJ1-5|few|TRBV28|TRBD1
TGTGCCAGCAGTCGGACAGGGAAGGCCATATTGGGCAATCAGCCCCAGCATTTT
CASSRTGKAILGNQPQHF
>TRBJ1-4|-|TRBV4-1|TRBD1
TGCGCCAGCAGCCCATCCAGGGGGCAGGTTGAAAAACTGTTTTTT
CASSPSRGQVEKLFF
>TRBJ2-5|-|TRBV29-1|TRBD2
TGCAGCGTTGAAAGACTAGCGGGAGGGCCAAACAATGAGCAGTACTTC
CSVERLAGGPNNEQYF
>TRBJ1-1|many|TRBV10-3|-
TGTGCCTCACGCCGGGGCCAGACCCCTGAAGCTTTCTTT
CASRRGQTPEAFF
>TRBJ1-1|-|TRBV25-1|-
TGTGCCAGCAGTGAATCGGGGCCGAACACTGAAGCTTTCTTT
CASSESGPNTEAFF
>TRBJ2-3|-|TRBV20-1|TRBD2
TGCAGTGCTAGACGTGGCGGGGGGGCCGGAATAAGCACAGATACGCAGTATTTT
CSARRGGGAGISTDTQYF
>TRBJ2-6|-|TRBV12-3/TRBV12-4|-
TGTGCCAGCAGTTTAGCGAGACGGGGGTTCGAATCTGGGGCCAACGTCCTGACTTTC
CASSLARRGFESGANVLTF
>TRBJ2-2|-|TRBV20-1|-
TGCAGTGCTAGGTTTCTTAGCGCCGGGGAGCTGTTTTTT
CSARFLSAGELFF
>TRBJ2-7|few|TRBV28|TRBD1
TGTGCCAGCAGTTTTAATTACCGGGACAGGGCCTACGAGCAGTACTTC
CASSFNYRDRAYEQYF
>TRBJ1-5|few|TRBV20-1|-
TGCAGCGGCTTGGACAGCCAAAATCAGCCCCAGCATTTT
CSGLDSQNQPQHF
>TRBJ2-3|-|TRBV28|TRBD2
TGTGCCGGCAGTGCTGGACTAGCGGGAGGATTGGATACGCAGTATTTT
CAGSAGLAGGLDTQYF
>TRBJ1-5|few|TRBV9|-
TGTGCCAGCAGCGATCACCCGGGCCGTAATAGCAATCAGCCCCAGCATTTT
CASSDHPGRNSNQPQHF
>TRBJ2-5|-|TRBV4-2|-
TGTGCCAGCAGCCAAGCGGCCCTAGCGTCAACACAAGAGACCCAGTACTTC
CASSQAALASTQETQYF
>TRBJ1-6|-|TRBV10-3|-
TGTGCCATCAGTCCCGGGACTCAACCCCCCTATAATTCACCCCTCCACTTT
CAISPGTQPPYNSPLHF
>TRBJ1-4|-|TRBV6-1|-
TGTGCCAGCAGTGAAGACCCAATTTTTAGACTGTTTTTT
CASSEDPIFRLFF
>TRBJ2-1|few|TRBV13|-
TGTGCCAGCAGCTTGTTTCGAGGGGGCAATGAGCAGTTCTTC
CASSLFRGGNEQFF